These T cell receptor beta chains were read from a single sample in a study of CXCR3-negative and CXCR3-positive naive CD8 T cells. TCRdb reprocessed the 5' RACE reads and keeps a single row for each CDR3 protein, giving no DNA. The specimen's table records 30,000 to 40,000 distinct CDR3 sequences. The sample consisted of memory CD8+ T cells from blood. The receptors shown here come from a human donor in good health. Some clones in this sample may be carry-over from other donors' samples. CDR3s include the opening cysteine and the closing phenylalanine or tryptophan.

J gene: TRBJ1-4; CDR3 length: 14; V gene: TRBV28; CDR3 protein: CASSFQAVDEKLFF
J gene: TRBJ2-3; CDR3 length: 19; V gene: TRBV4-3; CDR3 protein: CASSQAVSFSGQSTDTQYF
J gene: TRBJ1-5; CDR3 length: 15; V gene: TRBV12-3/TRBV12-4; CDR3 protein: CASSDPAQQGQPQHF
J gene: TRBJ2-2; CDR3 length: 17; V gene: TRBV12-3/TRBV12-4; CDR3 protein: CASSHVPGQGSSWELFF
J gene: TRBJ2-1; CDR3 length: 16; V gene: TRBV7-9; CDR3 protein: CASSPTQTSLYNEQFF
J gene: TRBJ1-2; CDR3 length: 14; V gene: TRBV20-1; CDR3 protein: CSASPGQWAGGYTF
J gene: TRBJ2-7; CDR3 length: 16; V gene: TRBV7-9; CDR3 protein: CASSFPTSPSSYEQYF
J gene: TRBJ1-2; CDR3 length: 15; V gene: TRBV12-3/TRBV12-4; CDR3 protein: CASSAQDRAGDGYTF
J gene: TRBJ2-7; CDR3 length: 14; V gene: TRBV12-3/TRBV12-4; CDR3 protein: CASSPRLTSYEQYF
J gene: TRBJ1-2; CDR3 length: 13; V gene: TRBV29-1; CDR3 protein: CSVSTGPAYGYTF
J gene: TRBJ2-1; CDR3 length: 14; V gene: TRBV14; CDR3 protein: CASSQDSLYNEQFF
J gene: TRBJ1-1; CDR3 length: 14; V gene: TRBV12-3/TRBV12-4; CDR3 protein: CASSFPDRGLKAFF
J gene: TRBJ2-2; CDR3 length: 12; V gene: TRBV28; CDR3 protein: CASSPPLRELFF
J gene: TRBJ2-4; CDR3 length: 22; V gene: TRBV7-9; CDR3 protein: CASSSPGPDLGAVTGEKNIQYF
J gene: TRBJ2-3; CDR3 length: 15; V gene: TRBV29-1; CDR3 protein: CSVLTGLGGTDTQYF
J gene: TRBJ2-5; CDR3 length: 16; V gene: TRBV4-1; CDR3 protein: CASSQEDWTGEETQYF